A single sample is the source of the 4 T cell receptor beta chains below, sequenced in a study of shared clonotypes between healthy human individuals. The naive CD8 population came from CD45RO-negative cells selected for CCR7, without terminally differentiated effector memory CD45RA+ cells. Here immunoSEQ multiplex PCR was the method, and the copy in TCRdb shows in-frame clones only, minus some. The sample has millions of clones, roughly 91% seen once. The sample consisted of naive CD8+ T cells from PBMCs. The receptors shown here come from a man aged 18 to 29 in good health. Some clones in this sample may be carry-over from other donors' samples.

This chain connects TRBV30 to TRBJ1-2; 9 bases agree with TRBD1. The CDR3 is 14 residues long. Germline V gene sequence: CDR1 GTSNPN, CDR2 SVGIG (reference sequence). V lost 0 bases to trimming and J lost 4 bases; unmatched junction nucleotides: 3. The CDR3 region has the DNA TGTGCCTGGAGTGTGCGGGACAGGGCCTATGGCTACACCTTC. Translating gives CAWSVRDRAYGYTF.

With regard to this clone: This CDR3 is also generated by other DNA sequences in the sample. The chain recombines TRBV27 with TRBJ2-5, with TRBD2 as a possible D gene (5 bases). Trimming cost V 3 bases and J 5 bases, with 10 bases left between them. Germline CDR1 reads MNHEY; CDR2 reads SMNVEV (reference sequence). This CDR3 is 13 amino acids long. CDR3 protein: CASSFAGGETQYF. The CDR3 nucleotides read TGTGCCAGCAGTTTTGCGGGTGGGGAGACCCAGTACTTC.

The rearrangement links TRBV14 to TRBJ2-3, with TRBD2 matching over 7 bases. J lost 3 bases, V lost 0 bases, and 9 bases had no gene match. Per the germline V gene, CDR1 is SGHDN and CDR2 is FVKESK. This CDR3 has 17 residues. CDR3 nucleotides: TGTGCCAGCAGCCAAGATCCGGGAGGTGAAGGGACAGATACGCAGTATTTT. Its translation: CASSQDPGGEGTDTQYF.

The rearrangement uses TRBV19 and TRBJ2-1; TRBD2 matches at 12 bases. The CDR3 has 18 residues. CDR1 LNHDA and CDR2 SQIVND come from the germline V gene (reference sequence). The V gene end was trimmed by 5 bases and the J gene end by 0 bases; junction bases not matched to a gene: 8. Here the CDR3 reads CASSSWLAGGSSYNEQFF. DNA of the CDR3: TGTGCCAGTAGTTCTTGGCTAGCGGGAGGGAGCTCCTACAATGAGCAGTTCTTC.